This entry features one T cell receptor (beta chain) sequence. The source of the sample is a study of blood T cell repertoires in COVID-19. Looking at the study overall: The United States, Italy and Spain supplied acute and convalescent COVID-19 samples.

Sequencing was performed with immunoSEQ multiplex PCR; in TCRdb, only in-frame clones are kept and a portion is missing. Here the sample spans about 71,000 clones, more than 70% being singletons. The germline gives CDR1 GTSNPN, CDR2 SVGIG (reference sequence). The CDR3 sequence is 16 residues long. Trimming took 0 bases from V and 2 from J, leaving 14 bases between them. Sequencing was done on a sample of peripheral blood. This clonotype was obtained from an elderly man with acute or convalescent COVID-19. The chain combines TRBV30 with TRBJ1-5; D is possibly TRBD1 (5 bases). This CDR3 reads CAWSVGDTVGNQPQHF. The CDR3 DNA follows: TGTGCCTGGAGTGTAGGGGATACGGTCGGCAATCAGCCCCAGCATTTT.